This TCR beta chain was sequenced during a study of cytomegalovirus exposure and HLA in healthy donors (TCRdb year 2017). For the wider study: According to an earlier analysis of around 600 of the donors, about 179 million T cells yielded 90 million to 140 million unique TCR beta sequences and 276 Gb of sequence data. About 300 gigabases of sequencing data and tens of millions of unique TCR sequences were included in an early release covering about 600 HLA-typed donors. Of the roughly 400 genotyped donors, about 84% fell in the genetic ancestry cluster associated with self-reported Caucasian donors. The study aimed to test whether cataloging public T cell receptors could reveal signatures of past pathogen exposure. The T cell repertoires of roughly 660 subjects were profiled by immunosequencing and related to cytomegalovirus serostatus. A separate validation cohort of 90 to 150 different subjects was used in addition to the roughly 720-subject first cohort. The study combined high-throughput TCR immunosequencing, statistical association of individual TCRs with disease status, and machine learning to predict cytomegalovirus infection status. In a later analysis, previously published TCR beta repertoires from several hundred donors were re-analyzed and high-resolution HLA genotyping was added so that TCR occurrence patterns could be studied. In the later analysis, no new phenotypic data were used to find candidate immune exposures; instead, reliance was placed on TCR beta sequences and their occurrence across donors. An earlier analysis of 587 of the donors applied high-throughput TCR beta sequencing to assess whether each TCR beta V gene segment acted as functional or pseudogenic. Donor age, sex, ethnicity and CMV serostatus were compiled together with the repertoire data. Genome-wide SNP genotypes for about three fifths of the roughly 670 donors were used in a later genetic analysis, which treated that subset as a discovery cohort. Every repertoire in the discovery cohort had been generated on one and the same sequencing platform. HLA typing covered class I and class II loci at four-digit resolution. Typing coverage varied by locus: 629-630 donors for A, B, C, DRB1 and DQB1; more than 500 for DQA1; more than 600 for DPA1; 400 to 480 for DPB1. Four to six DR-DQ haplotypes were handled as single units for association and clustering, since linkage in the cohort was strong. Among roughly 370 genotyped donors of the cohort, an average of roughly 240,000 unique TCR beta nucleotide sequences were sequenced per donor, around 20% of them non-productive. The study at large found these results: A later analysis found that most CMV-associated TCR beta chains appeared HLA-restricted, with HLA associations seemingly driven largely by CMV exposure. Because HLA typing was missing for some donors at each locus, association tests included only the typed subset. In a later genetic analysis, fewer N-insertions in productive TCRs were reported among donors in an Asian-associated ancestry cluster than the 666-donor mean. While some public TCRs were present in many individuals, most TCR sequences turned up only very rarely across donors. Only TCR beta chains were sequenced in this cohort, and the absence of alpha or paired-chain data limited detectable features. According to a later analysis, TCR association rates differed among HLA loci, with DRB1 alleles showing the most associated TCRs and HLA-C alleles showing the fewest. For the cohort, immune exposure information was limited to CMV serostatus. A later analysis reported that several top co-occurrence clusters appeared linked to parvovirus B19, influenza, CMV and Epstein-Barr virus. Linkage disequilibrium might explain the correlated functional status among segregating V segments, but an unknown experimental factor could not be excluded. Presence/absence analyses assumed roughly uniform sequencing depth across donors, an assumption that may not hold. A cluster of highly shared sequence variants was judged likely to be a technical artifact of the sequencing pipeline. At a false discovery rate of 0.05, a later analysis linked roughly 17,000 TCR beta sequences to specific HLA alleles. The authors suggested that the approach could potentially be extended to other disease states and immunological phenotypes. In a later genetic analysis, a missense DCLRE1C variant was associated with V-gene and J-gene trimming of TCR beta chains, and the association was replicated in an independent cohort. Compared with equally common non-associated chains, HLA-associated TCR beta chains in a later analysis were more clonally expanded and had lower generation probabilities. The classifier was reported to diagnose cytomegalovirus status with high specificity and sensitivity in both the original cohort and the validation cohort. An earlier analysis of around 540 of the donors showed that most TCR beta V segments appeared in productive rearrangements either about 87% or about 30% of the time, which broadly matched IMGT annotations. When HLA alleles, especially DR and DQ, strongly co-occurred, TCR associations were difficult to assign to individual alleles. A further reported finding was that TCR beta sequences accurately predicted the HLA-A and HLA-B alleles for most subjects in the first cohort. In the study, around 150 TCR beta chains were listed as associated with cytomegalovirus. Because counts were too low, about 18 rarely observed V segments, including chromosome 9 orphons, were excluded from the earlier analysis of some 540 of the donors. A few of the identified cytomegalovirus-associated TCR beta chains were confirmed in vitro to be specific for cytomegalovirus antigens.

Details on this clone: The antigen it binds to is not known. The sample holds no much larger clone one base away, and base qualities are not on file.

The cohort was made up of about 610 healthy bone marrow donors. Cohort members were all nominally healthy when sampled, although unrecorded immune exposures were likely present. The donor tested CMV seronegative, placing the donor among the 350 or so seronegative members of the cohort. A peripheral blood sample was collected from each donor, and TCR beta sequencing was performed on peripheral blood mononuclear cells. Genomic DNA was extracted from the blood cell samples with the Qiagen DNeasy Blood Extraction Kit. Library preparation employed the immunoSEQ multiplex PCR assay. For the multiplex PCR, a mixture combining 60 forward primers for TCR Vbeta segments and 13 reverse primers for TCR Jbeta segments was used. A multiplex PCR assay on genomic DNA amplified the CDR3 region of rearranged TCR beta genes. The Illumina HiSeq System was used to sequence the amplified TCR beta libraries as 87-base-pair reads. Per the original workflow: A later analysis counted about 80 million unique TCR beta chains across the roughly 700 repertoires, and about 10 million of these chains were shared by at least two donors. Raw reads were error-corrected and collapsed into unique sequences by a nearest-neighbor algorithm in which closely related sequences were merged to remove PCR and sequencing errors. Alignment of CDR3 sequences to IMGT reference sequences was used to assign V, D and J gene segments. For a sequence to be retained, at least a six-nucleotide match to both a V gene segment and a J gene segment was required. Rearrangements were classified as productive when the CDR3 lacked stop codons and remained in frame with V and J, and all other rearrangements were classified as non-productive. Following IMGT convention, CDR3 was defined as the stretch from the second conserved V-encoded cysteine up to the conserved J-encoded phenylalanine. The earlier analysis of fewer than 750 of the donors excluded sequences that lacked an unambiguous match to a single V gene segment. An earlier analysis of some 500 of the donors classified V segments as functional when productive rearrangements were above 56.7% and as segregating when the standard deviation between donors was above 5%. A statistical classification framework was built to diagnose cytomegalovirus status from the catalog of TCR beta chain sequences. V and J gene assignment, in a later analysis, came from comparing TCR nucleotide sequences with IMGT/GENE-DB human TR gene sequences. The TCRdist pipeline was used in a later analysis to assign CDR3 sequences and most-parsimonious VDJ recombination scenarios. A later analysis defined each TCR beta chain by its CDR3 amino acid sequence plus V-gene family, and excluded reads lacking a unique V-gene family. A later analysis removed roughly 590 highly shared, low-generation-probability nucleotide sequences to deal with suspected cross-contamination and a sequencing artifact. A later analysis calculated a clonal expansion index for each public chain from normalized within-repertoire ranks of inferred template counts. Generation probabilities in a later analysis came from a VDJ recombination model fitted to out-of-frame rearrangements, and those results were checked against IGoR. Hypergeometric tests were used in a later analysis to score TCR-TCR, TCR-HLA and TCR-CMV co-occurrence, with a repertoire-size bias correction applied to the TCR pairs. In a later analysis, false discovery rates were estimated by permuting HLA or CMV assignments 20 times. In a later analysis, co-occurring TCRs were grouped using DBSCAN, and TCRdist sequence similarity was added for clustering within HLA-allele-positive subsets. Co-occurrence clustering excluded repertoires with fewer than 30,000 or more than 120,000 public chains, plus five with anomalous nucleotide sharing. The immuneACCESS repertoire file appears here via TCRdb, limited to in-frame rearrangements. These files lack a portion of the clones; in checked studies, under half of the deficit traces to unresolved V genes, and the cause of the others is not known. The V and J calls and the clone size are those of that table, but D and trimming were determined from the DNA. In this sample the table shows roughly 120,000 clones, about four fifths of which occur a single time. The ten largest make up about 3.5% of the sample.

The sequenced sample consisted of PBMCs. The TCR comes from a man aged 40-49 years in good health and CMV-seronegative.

The nucleotides are TGTGCCAGCAGCTGGACCTACGGGACTCAAAAGGGGCCTGGGGCCAACGTCCTGACTTTC. Its translation reads: CASSWTYGTQKGPGANVLTF. The sequence joins TRBV13 to TRBJ2-6, and the D gene may be TRBD2, 6 bases matching. The CDR3 has 20 amino acids, counting the end cysteine and phenylalanine. Only the CDR3 DNA is retained, 60 bases long and in frame from the first base. Trimming costs V 4 bases and J 2 bases, and their ends lie 24 bases apart. Reading the germline V gene (reference sequence) gives CDR1 PRHDT and CDR2 FYEKMQ.